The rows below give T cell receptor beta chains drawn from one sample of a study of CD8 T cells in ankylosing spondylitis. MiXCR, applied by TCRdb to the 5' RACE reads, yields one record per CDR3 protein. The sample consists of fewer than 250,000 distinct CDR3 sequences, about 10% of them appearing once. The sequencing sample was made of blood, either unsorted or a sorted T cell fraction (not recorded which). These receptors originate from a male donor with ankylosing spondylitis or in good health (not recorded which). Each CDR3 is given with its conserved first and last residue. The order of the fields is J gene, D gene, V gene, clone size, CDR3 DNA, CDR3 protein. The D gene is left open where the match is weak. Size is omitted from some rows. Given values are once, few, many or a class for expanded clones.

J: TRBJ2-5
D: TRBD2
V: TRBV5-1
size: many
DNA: TGCGCCAGCAGCTTGCTAGCGGGCCAAGAGACCCAGTACTTC
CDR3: CASSLLAGQETQYF

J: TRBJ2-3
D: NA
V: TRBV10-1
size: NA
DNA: TGCGCCAGCAGTGATTACGGACTGGACGCTTTCACAGATACGCAGTATTTT
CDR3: CASSDYGLDAFTDTQYF

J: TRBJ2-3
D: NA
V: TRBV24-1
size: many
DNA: TGTGCCACCGGGGACATTAACACAGATACGCAGTATTTT
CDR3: CATGDINTDTQYF

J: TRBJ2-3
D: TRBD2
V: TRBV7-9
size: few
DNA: TGTGCCAGCAGCTCCCCGGGACTAGCGGGAGGGCCGGATACGCAGTATTTT
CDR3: CASSSPGLAGGPDTQYF

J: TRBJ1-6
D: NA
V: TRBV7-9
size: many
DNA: TGTGCCAGCAGCGCGGGATCTTATAATTCACCCCTCCACTTT
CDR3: CASSAGSYNSPLHF

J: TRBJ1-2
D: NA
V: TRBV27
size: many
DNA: TGTGCCAGCAGCCGTGGACAAGCCTATGGCTACACCTTC
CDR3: CASSRGQAYGYTF

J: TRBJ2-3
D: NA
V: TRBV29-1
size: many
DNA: TGCAGCGTTGAGGGACTTTCCGGCACAGATACGCAGTATTTT
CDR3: CSVEGLSGTDTQYF

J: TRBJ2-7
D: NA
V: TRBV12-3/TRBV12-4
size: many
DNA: TGTGCCAGCAGTTTAGCCAGGTTCGAGCAGTACTTC
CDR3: CASSLARFEQYF

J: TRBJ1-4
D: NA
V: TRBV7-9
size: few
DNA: TGTGCCAGCAGCTTTCCCGAGCGCGGGGAAAAACTGTTTTTT
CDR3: CASSFPERGEKLFF

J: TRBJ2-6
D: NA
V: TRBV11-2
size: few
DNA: TGTGCCAGCAGCTTAGGCACCCACTCATCTGGGGCCAACGTCCTGACTTTC
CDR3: CASSLGTHSSGANVLTF

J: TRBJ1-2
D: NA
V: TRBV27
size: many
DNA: TGTGCCACCTCCCGAAGGGCCCAATCGCGTGGCTACACCTTC
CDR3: CATSRRAQSRGYTF

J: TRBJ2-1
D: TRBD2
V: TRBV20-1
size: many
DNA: TGCAGTGCTATGCGGGGGAGCTCCTACAATGAGCAGTTCTTC
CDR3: CSAMRGSSYNEQFF

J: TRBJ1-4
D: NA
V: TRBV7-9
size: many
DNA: TGTGCCAGCAGCTCCGTCGACAGCATAACAACTAATGAAAAACTGTTTTTT
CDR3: CASSSVDSITTNEKLFF

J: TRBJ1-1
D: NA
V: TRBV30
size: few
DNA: TGTGCCTGGAGTAAGGGGGGGGGCGCTGACACTGAAGCTTTCTTT
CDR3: CAWSKGGGADTEAFF

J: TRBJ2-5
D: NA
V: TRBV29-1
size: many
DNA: TGCAGCGTTGAACGGCCCCAAGAGACCCAGTACTTC
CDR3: CSVERPQETQYF

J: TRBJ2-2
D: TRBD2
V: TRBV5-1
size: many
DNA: TGCGCCAGCTGCCGGGGGGAAAGCACCGGGGAGCTGTTTTTT
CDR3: CASCRGESTGELFF

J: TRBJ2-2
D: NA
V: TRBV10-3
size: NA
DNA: TGTGCCATCAGTACTACCCAGAGTACCGGGGAGCTGTTTTTT
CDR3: CAISTTQSTGELFF

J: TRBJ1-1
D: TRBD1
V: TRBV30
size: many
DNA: TGTGCCTGGGGCCCCGGGACAGAGAAGCCTGAAGCTTTCTTT
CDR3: CAWGPGTEKPEAFF

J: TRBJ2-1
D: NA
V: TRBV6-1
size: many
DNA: TGTGCCAGCAGTGAATATGGGGGAGACTACAATGAGCAGTTCTTC
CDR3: CASSEYGGDYNEQFF

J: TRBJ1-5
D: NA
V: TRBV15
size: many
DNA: TGTGCCACCAGCAGAGATCCTGACAATCAGCCCCAGCATTTT
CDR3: CATSRDPDNQPQHF